This passage covers 10 T cell receptor beta chains from one sample sequenced in a study of sequential checkpoint blockade in melanoma. The sample's treatment: randomized to nivolumab then ipilimumab (arm A) or the reverse (arm B). The data were produced by immunoSEQ multiplex PCR, yet TCRdb's version contains in-frame clones alone and is incomplete. The repertoire holds more than 30,000 clones, with about 88% as singletons. Material: CD8+ T cells sorted from blood (inferred from file names), obtained from a patient given nivolumab and ipilimumab in sequence. The receptors originated from a human donor with melanoma.

The CDR3 loop is CASSASGPYNEQFF. DNA of the CDR3: TGTGCCAGCAGCGCTAGCGGACCTTACAATGAGCAGTTCTTC. The chain has TRBV11-2 and TRBJ2-1; 7 bases match TRBD2. The CDR3 totals 14 residues. Germline CDR1 reads SGHAT; CDR2 reads FQNNGV. After removal of 5 bases from V and 4 bases from J, the junction contained 5 bases not matched to a gene.

The V gene is TRBV29-1, the J gene TRBJ1-2; TRBD1 matches 8 bases. Germline V gives CDR1 SQVTM, CDR2 ANQGSEA. The length of the CDR3 is 14 residues. Germline trimming cut 1 base from V and 3 bases from J; bases unmatched to any gene: 4. CDR3 nucleotides: TGCAGCGTTGAAGTGAGACAGGGGTACTATGGCTACACCTTC. As protein: CSVEVRQGYYGYTF. Full variable domain (outside the CDR3, taken from reference TRBV29-1 and TRBJ1-2): SAVISQKPSRDICQRGTSLTIQCQVDSQVTMMFWYRQQPGQSLTLIATANQGSEATYESGFVIDKFPISRPNLTFSTLTVSNMSPEDSSIYLCSVEVRQGYYGYTFGSGTRLTVV.

The rearrangement links TRBV7-6 to TRBJ2-3, with 9 bases aligning to TRBD1. Trimming cost V 5 bases and J 6 bases; bases outside gene matches: 6. CDR1 is SGHVS and CDR2 is FNYEAQ in the germline V gene. The CDR3 has 14 residues. The CDR3 DNA sequence: TGTGCCAGCAGCCCTCTCGGACAGGGGGATACGCAGTATTTT. This gives the protein CASSPLGQGDTQYF.

The gene calls are TRBV12-5 and TRBJ1-2; a weak D match, TRBD1 (5 bases). The germline V and J ends were trimmed by 7 bases and 6 bases, with 15 bases remaining between them. The germline CDR1 and CDR2 sequences are LGHNT and FRNRAP. The CDR3 sequence is 13 residues long. The CDR3 DNA reads TGTGCTAGTGCCTGGGACGGGGGGGATGGCTACACCTTC. Translated, it gives CASAWDGGDGYTF.

The V gene is TRBV9, the J gene TRBJ1-1; 7 positions match TRBD1. J was trimmed by 6 bases and V by 6 bases; bases with no gene match: 11. CDR1 and CDR2 from the germline V gene are SGDLS and YYNGEE. The length of the CDR3 is 14 residues. This CDR3 reads CASNPTGYLAEAFF. The CDR3 DNA follows: TGTGCCAGCAACCCGACAGGGTATCTCGCTGAAGCTTTCTTT.

There are a few counts of this clone. V and J are TRBV5-6 and TRBJ1-6; TRBD1 matches at 10 bases. V shed 4 bases and J 14 bases; nucleotides not matched to a gene: 12. The CDR3 runs to 15 residues. Germline V gives CDR1 SGHDT, CDR2 YYEEEE. Written as DNA, the CDR3 is TGTGCCAGCAGCGAGGGGGGACAGGGGTCACCTACCCTCCACTTT. As protein: CASSEGGQGSPTLHF.

On this clone: The sample carries other DNA sequences with the same CDR3. This chain joins TRBV27 and TRBJ2-7, with D possibly TRBD1 on 6 matching bases. The V end lost 2 bases, the J end lost 0 bases, and 8 bases lay between the germline ends. Germline V gives CDR1 MNHEY, CDR2 SMNVEV (reference sequence). This CDR3 spans 14 amino acids. The CDR3 reads CASSLTGSSYEQYF. In nucleotides, the CDR3 is TGTGCCAGCAGTTTAACAGGGAGCTCCTACGAGCAGTACTTC.

This chain uses TRBV5-6 with TRBJ2-4; TRBD1 matches at 8 bases. This CDR3 comprises 13 residues. The V gene's germline CDR1 is SGHDT and CDR2 YYEEEE. V lost 5 bases to trimming and J lost 5 bases; unmatched junction nucleotides: 3. In DNA, the CDR3 is TGTGCCAGCAGAGGGACAGGAGAAAACATTCAGTACTTC. Translating gives CASRGTGENIQYF.

The rearrangement uses TRBV6-6 and TRBJ2-5; 9 bases map to TRBD2. CDR3 length: 16 residues. Germline V CDR1 and CDR2: MNHNY, SVGAGI (reference sequence). V lost 2 bases to trimming and J lost 1 base; unmatched junction nucleotides: 5. CDR3 in DNA: TGTGCCAGCAGTTACGGTCTAGCGGGATCCCAAGAGACCCAGTACTTC. Translated, it gives CASSYGLAGSQETQYF.

The rearrangement links TRBV15 to TRBJ1-5, with 7 bases lining up with TRBD1. Germline CDR1 reads LNHNV; CDR2 reads YYDKDF (reference sequence). CDR3 length equals 15 residues. Trimming removed 0 bases from V and 6 bases from J; junction bases left unmatched: 5. The DNA for the CDR3 is TGTGCCACCAGCAGAGATTGGGCAGGGGGTCAGCCCCAGCATTTT. It is translated as CATSRDWAGGQPQHF.